This TCR beta chain was recovered during a study of PD-1 blockade in mismatch repair-deficient tumors (dated by TCRdb to about 2017). About the study as a whole: Between September 2013 and late 2016, the trial enrolled roughly 86 consecutive patients with about a dozen types of mismatch repair-deficient cancer, all of whom had received prior treatment and were progressing. Tumor-associated T cell clones were tracked in the peripheral blood of patients responding to PD-1 blockade by deep sequencing of TCR CDR3 regions. Broader findings and caveats from the paper: After pembrolizumab, tumor-resident clones, which were often undetectable in blood before treatment, expanded rapidly and then contracted, generally ahead of radiologic responses.

The time point tag for this specimen amounts to: peripheral blood 12 weeks after first pembrolizumab dose. For each enrolled patient, mismatch repair deficiency was established using either polymerase chain reaction or immunohistochemistry. A few patients who responded to pembrolizumab therapy underwent TCR sequencing. The phase II trial prospectively tested pembrolizumab PD-1 blockade in advanced mismatch repair-deficient cancers regardless of tissue of origin. Peripheral blood T cell samples were serially collected before and at multiple times after PD-1 blockade was started. Blood sampling times were expressed in weeks after the first pembrolizumab dose. The library was obtained by the immunoSEQ multiplex PCR assay. Drawn from immuneACCESS, this table holds only the in-frame rearrangements with V and J called that TCRdb kept. Clones are partly lost; checked studies trace under half to an unresolved V gene and leave the rest unexplained. Here the sample has approximately 25,000 clones; more than 80% occur a single time. 20% of the sample goes to the ten largest clones.

CDR1 and CDR2, looked up from the germline V gene, are ENHRY and SYGVKD. Taken from cysteine to phenylalanine, the CDR3 has 14 residues. Only the CDR3 DNA is retained, 42 bases long and in frame from the first base. V loses 5 bases at its end and J loses 4 bases; junction bases beyond the gene matches: 5. Concerning this clone itself: Its recognized antigen is unknown. No much larger clone exists at a distance of one base, and base qualities are not known.

Sequenced here: peripheral blood, sampled 12 weeks after starting pembrolizumab. The sequence was collected from an adult with mismatch repair-deficient cancer. The receptor chain draws on TRBV10-3 and TRBJ1-1; TRBD1 matches 9 bases in the middle. The CDR3 loop reads CAISTDRGGTEAFF. The sequence in DNA is TGTGCCATCAGTACCGACAGGGGGGGCACTGAAGCTTTCTTT.